These 15 T cell receptor beta chains were sequenced from one sample in a study of tumor-infiltrating lymphocytes in localized non-small cell lung cancer. Sequenced by immunoSEQ multiplex PCR; TCRdb stores in-frame clones only, minus some. The repertoire holds tens of thousands of clones, with 70% to 90% as singletons. Specimen: lung tumor tissue. The receptors were sampled from a human donor with non-small cell lung cancer.

The chain links TRBV5-6 to TRBJ1-2, with 10 bases identical to TRBD1. Trimming removed 3 bases from V and 0 bases from J; junction bases left unmatched: 8. The CDR3 length is 17 residues. The germline V gene encodes CDR1 SGHDT and CDR2 YYEEEE. CDR3 nucleotide sequence: TGTGCCAGCAGCTACCTGGGACAGGGGTGGGCTAACTATGGCTACACCTTC. It encodes CASSYLGQGWANYGYTF.

The genes are TRBV30 and TRBJ1-4; 10 bases fit TRBD1. Trimming took 2 bases from V and 7 from J; bases not matched to a gene: 4. CDR3 size: 14 residues. CDR1 is GTSNPN and CDR2 is SVGIG in the germline V gene (reference sequence). The CDR3 DNA follows: TGTGCCTGGAGTCAACGGGACAGGGGTGAAAAACTGTTTTTT. It translates to CAWSQRDRGEKLFF.

The rearrangement uses TRBV9 and TRBJ1-3; weak D call: TRBD1 (5 bases). The CDR3 is made up of 17 amino acids. Germline V gives CDR1 SGDLS, CDR2 YYNGEE. With 0 bases removed from V and 4 bases from J, the gap between germline ends came to 17 bases. This CDR3 reads CASSVGVRQRSGNTIYF. CDR3 bases: TGTGCCAGCAGCGTAGGAGTAAGACAGCGGTCAGGAAACACCATATATTTT.

V usage is TRBV7-2 and J usage is TRBJ1-1; D ambiguous. Germline assignment: CDR1 SGHTA and CDR2 FQGNSA. Trimming took off 1 base at V and 4 bases at J, with 10 bases between the two ends. The CDR3 has 14 amino acids. This CDR3 is CASSLESWGTEAFF. Written as DNA, the CDR3 is TGTGCCAGCAGCTTAGAATCCTGGGGCACTGAAGCTTTCTTT.

The chain joins TRBV7-8 to TRBJ2-2; D gene unclear. The CDR3 runs 16 residues. Between the trimmed V and J ends, which lost 4 bases and 1 base, there was a span of 13 bases. Germline V lookup: CDR1 SGHVS, CDR2 FQNEAQ. The CDR3 region is CASSSNSYLNTGELFF. The CDR3 region has the DNA TGTGCCAGCAGCTCCAACAGCTATCTGAACACCGGGGAGCTGTTTTTT.

This chain connects TRBV4-3 to TRBJ1-3, with TRBD1 as a possible D gene (5 bases). Germline V CDR1 and CDR2: LGHNA, YSLEER. V was cut by 3 bases and J by 4 bases, with 13 bases left in between. CDR3 size: 15 residues. CDR3 loop: CASSQRGTSGNTIYF. The DNA of the CDR3 is TGCGCCAGCAGCCAGCGCGGGACTTCAGGAAACACCATATATTTT.

A single count supports this clone. The rearrangement uses TRBV7-9 and TRBJ2-3; 8 nucleotides agree with TRBD2. The CDR3 has 16 residues. From germline, CDR1 is SEHNR and CDR2 FQNEAQ (reference sequence). J was trimmed by 5 bases and V by 7 bases; bases with no gene match: 14. CDR3 protein: CASNERRRGAGDTQYF. CDR3 DNA sequence: TGTGCCAGCAACGAGCGGAGGCGGGGGGCCGGAGATACGCAGTATTTT.

The chain combines TRBV6-5 with TRBJ2-1; either TRBD1 or TRBD2 may supply D (5 bases each). Germline V gives CDR1 MNHEY, CDR2 SVGAGI. Trimming cost V 10 bases and J 8 bases, with 18 bases left between them. The CDR3 has 13 amino acids. The CDR3, as DNA: TGTGCCATTCGAGGGGCCCAAAGCCATGAGCAGTTCTTC. Translating gives CAIRGAQSHEQFF.

This chain links TRBV5-6 with TRBJ1-2, with TRBD1 as a possible D gene (5 bases). Deletions cut 2 bases from V and 7 bases from J, with 9 bases between. This CDR3 has 12 residues. Germline CDR1 and CDR2: SGHDT and YYEEEE. CDR3 coding DNA: TGTGCCAGCAGCTTCGGGGCGGCTGGCTACACCTTC. Protein sequence: CASSFGAAGYTF.

This chain links TRBV6-5 with TRBJ1-4; tentatively, D is TRBD1 (6 bases). This CDR3 has 14 residues. Trimming stripped 6 bases from V and 8 bases from J, with 16 bases between. From germline, CDR1 is MNHEY and CDR2 SVGAGI. CDR3 protein: CASRDQGPGEKLFF. DNA for the CDR3: TGTGCCAGCAGAGACCAGGGGCCGGGAGAAAAACTGTTTTTT.

The rearrangement uses TRBV15 and TRBJ1-6, with D perhaps matching TRBD1 (5 bases). The germline gives CDR1 LNHNV, CDR2 YYDKDF (reference sequence). Trimming pared 5 bases from V and 7 bases from J, leaving 21 bases between. The CDR3 contains 17 residues. The CDR3 nucleotides are TGTGCCACCAGCCGCTACGGACATCGGACCCTGAATTCACCCCTCCACTTT. The encoded protein is CATSRYGHRTLNSPLHF.

This clone was detected only a few times. The chain joins TRBV9 to TRBJ2-1, with D unclear. This CDR3 has 15 amino acids. Germline V CDR1 and CDR2: SGDLS, YYNGEE. Between the trimmed V and J ends, which lost 0 bases and 5 bases, there was a span of 12 bases. CDR3 protein: CASSVGPVKDNEQFF. The CDR3 region has the DNA TGTGCCAGCAGCGTAGGGCCAGTAAAGGACAATGAGCAGTTCTTC.

The chain carries TRBV6-1 and TRBJ2-3, with TRBD2 identical over 9 bases. The CDR3 spans 15 residues. The trim removed 1 base at V and 6 bases at J, leaving 5 bases unmatched. Germline V gene sequence: CDR1 MNHNS, CDR2 SASEGT. This chain's CDR3 is CASSEGSGGQDTQYF. DNA of the CDR3: TGTGCCAGCAGTGAAGGGAGCGGGGGGCAGGATACGCAGTATTTT.

The chain combines TRBV19 with TRBJ1-5; D perhaps matches TRBD1 (6 bases). This CDR3 contains 14 residues. The germline CDR1 and CDR2 sequences are LNHDA and SQIVND (reference sequence). V was trimmed by 3 bases and J by 7 bases, leaving 13 bases between them. DNA for the CDR3: TGTGCCAGTAGTATCCCGGACAGTGGCCAGCCCCAGCATTTT. It encodes CASSIPDSGQPQHF.

The J gene is TRBJ2-1, the V gene TRBV5-5; a weak D match, TRBD1 (6 bases). The V end lost 4 bases, the J end lost 2 bases, and 16 bases lay between the germline ends. The V gene's germline CDR1 is SGHKS and CDR2 YYEKEE (reference sequence). This CDR3 comprises 16 residues. CDR3 loop: CASSLHRDTAYNEQFF. The CDR3 bases are TGTGCCAGCAGCCTACACCGGGACACCGCCTACAATGAGCAGTTCTTC. Based on the CDR3 plus reference TRBV5-5 and TRBJ2-1, the full variable domain is DAGVTQSPTHLIKTRGQQVTLRCSPISGHKSVSWYQQVLGQGPQFIFQYYEKEERGRGNFPDRFSARQFPNYSSELNVNALLLGDSALYLCASSLHRDTAYNEQFFGPGTRLTVL.